What follows is one T cell receptor (beta chain) and its context. Its target is not known. This specimen belongs to a study of T-cell reconstitution after alpha-beta-depleted transplantation in children. The study's findings and limits: The origin of alpha-beta T cells about two months after transplant was reportedly several hundred expanded graft clones. The study traced high day-60 TCRbeta diversity in some patients to surviving recipient T cells and thymic progenitors. T cells produced anew were the main source of T-cell counts and diversity one year after transplant.

Unique molecular identifiers were used in preparing the TCRbeta library. Each CDR3 protein is one row after TCRdb ran MiXCR on the PCR reads. Of just under 350,000 distinct CDR3 sequences in the sample, around 15% were seen once. There are 15 residues in the CDR3. The V gene lost 0 bases and the J gene lost 4 bases, with 13 bases spanning the gap. The germline CDR1 and CDR2 sequences are SGHRS and YFSETQ. The sequence was obtained from a male patient aged 2 to 9 who had a stem cell transplant for acute lymphoblastic leukemia, so the T cells may come from the graft donor. The V gene is TRBV5-1, the J gene TRBJ2-5; D is perhaps TRBD1 (6 bases). The sequenced sample was PBMCs, mostly from graft donor cells, obtained 360 days after TCRalphabeta/CD19-depleted stem cell transplant. CDR3 protein: CASSLAPDSRETQYF. CDR3 coding DNA: TGCGCCAGCAGCTTGGCTCCGGACAGCCGAGAGACCCAGTACTTC. The full variable domain, in which reference TRBV5-1 and TRBJ2-5 provide the parts outside the CDR3, is KAGVTQTPRYLIKTRGQQVTLSCSPISGHRSVSWYQQTPGQGLQFLFEYFSETQRNKGNFPGRFSGRQFSNSRSEMNVSTLELGDSALYLCASSLAPDSRETQYFGPGTRLLVL.